This entry describes one T cell receptor (beta chain). Its specific antigen is unknown. No much larger clonotype is one base removed from it; base qualities were not supplied. Whole blood was collected in K2EDTA tubes by collaborating institutions according to the institutions' own protocols. For TCRbeta analysis, collaborators shipped samples as frozen whole blood, isolated PBMCs, or DNA extracted from either of those sample types. The immunoSEQ Assay, a bias-controlled multiplex PCR, was used to amplify TCRbeta CDR3 regions from genomic DNA. On the authors' methods: Within the assay, amplification of reference gene primers was used to estimate how many nucleated cells each sample contained. To quantify the absolute abundance of each unique TCRbeta CDR3 rearrangement, sequence reads were collapsed and filtered. Productive Simpson clonality was computed per sample as the square root of Simpson's diversity index over productive rearrangements. In its TCRdb copy, this immuneACCESS table keeps in-frame sequences only and misses some clones. Where compared with another copy, unresolved V genes explain less than half of these, and the others have no known cause. From that table come the V and J calls and clone size; the DNA was used to work out D and trimming. This sample holds about 120,000 clones; over 60% were observed only once. 7.9% of the sample is held by the ten biggest clonotypes.

The sample originates from a study of blood T cell repertoires in COVID-19 (dated by TCRdb to 2019 to 2021). Looking at the study overall: The collaborator samples originated in the United States, Italy and Spain and spanned the acute and convalescent phases of COVID-19. A de-identified subject ID, COVID-19 status, age in years and sex were almost always included in the sample metadata. The material from the prospective study consisted of cDNA or gDNA derived from T cells, B-cell-depleted T cells, or PBMCs. HLA class I and class II types, where available, came from metadata supplied by the sample provider rather than from assay-based typing. The repertoires were released in a freely available public database meant as a resource for research on the immune response to SARS-CoV-2. Deeply sampled blood TCRbeta repertoires from subjects exposed to, actively infected with, or recovered from COVID-19 were included in the dataset. The samples were drawn from two sources: the first 160 participants of the ongoing ImmuneRACE study, and approximately 1,300 subjects contributed by 6 global collaborators. General conclusions and limits of the study: The amount of clinical and demographic metadata varied by source and participant and was provided uncurated.

CDR1 and CDR2 are read off the germline V gene as SGHNT and YENEEA. Including the terminal cysteine and phenylalanine, the CDR3 comprises 16 residues. The CDR3 DNA has 48 bases and is translated from base 1. V is cut back by 5 bases and J by 4 bases, with 13 bases in the junction unmatched. The clonotype was recovered from a human donor in a cohort sampled during active COVID-19. This chain is built from TRBV11-3 and TRBJ2-7, with 8 bases aligning to TRBD1. Sequenced input: peripheral blood. The CDR3: CASSIAGGRLGYEQYF. The DNA sequence follows: TGTGCCAGCAGCATCGCAGGGGGCCGGTTAGGTTACGAGCAGTACTTC.